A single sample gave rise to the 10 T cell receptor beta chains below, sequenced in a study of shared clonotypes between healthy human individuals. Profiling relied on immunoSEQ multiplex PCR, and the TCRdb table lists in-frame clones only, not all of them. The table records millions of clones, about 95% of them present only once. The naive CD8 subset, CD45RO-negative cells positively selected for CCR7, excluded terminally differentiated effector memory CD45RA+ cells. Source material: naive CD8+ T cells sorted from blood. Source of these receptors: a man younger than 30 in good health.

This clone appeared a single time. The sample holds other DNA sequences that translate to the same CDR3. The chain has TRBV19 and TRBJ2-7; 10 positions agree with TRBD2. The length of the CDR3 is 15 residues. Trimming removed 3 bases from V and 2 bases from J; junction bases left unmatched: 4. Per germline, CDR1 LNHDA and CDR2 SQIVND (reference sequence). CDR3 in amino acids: CASSITSGATYEQYF. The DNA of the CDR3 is TGTGCCAGTAGTATTACTAGCGGGGCCACCTACGAGCAGTACTTC.

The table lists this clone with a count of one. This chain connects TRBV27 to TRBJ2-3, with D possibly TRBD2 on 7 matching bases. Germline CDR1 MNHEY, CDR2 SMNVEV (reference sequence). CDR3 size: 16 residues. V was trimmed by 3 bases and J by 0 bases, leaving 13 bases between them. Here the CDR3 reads CASSFGAGASTDTQYF. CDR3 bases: TGTGCCAGCAGTTTTGGCGCGGGGGCTAGCACAGATACGCAGTATTTT.

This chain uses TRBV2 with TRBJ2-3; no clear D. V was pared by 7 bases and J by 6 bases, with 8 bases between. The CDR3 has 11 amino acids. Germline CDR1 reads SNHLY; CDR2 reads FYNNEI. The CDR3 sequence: CASTVLDTQYF. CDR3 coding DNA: TGTGCCAGCACGGTGCTGGATACGCAGTATTTT. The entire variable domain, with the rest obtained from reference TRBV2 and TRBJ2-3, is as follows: EPEVTQTPSHQVTQMGQEVILRCVPISNHLYFYWYRQILGQKVEFLVSFYNNEISEKSEIFDDQFSVERPDGSNFTLKIRSTKLEDSAMYFCASTVLDTQYFGPGTRLTVL.

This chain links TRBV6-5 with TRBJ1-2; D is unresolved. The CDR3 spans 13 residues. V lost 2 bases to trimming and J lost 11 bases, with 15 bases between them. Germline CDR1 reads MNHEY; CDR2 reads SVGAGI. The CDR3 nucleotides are TGTGCCAGCAGTTACGCGGACGGGTTAATATACACCTTC. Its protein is CASSYADGLIYTF.

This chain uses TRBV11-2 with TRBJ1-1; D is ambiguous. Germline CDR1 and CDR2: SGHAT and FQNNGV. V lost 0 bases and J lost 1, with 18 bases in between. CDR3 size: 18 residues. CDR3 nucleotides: TGTGCCAGCAGCTTAGATTACCGCGGGGAGGCCGCGAACACTGAAGCTTTCTTT. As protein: CASSLDYRGEAANTEAFF.

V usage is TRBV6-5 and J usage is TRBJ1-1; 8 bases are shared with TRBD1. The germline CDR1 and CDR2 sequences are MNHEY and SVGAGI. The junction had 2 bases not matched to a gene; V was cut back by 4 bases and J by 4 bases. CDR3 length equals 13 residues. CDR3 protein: CASSWTGSTEAFF. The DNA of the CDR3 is TGTGCCAGCAGTTGGACAGGGTCCACTGAAGCTTTCTTT.

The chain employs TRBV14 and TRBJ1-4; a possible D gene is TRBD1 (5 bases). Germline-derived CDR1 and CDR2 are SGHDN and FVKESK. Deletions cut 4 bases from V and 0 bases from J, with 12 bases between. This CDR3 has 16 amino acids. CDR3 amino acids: CASSPTGDATNEKLFF. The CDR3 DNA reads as TGTGCCAGCAGCCCAACAGGCGACGCAACTAATGAAAAACTGTTTTTT.

The CDR3 DNA reads as TGTGCCAGCAGTTTATCGATCCCGGTCCCGGAAAGCTCCTACGAGCAGTACTTC. Translating gives CASSLSIPVPESSYEQYF. The V call is TRBV27, the J call TRBJ2-7; D call uncertain. From germline, CDR1 is MNHEY and CDR2 SMNVEV (reference sequence). Trimming shortened V by 0 bases and J by 0 bases, and 18 bases separated the two germline ends. CDR3 length: 18 residues.

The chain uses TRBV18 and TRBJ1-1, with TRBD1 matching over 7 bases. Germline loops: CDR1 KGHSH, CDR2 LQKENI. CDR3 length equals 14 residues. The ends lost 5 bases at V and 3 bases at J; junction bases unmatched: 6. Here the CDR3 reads CASSSTGTYTEAFF. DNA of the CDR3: TGTGCCAGCTCATCGACAGGGACCTACACTGAAGCTTTCTTT.

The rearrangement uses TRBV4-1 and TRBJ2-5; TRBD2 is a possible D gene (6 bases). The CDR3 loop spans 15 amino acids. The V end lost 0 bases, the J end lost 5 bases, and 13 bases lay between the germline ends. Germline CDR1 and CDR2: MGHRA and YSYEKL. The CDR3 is CASSQEGGDKETQYF. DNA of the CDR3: TGCGCCAGCAGCCAAGAGGGGGGAGATAAGGAGACCCAGTACTTC.